The 3 T cell receptor beta chains below come from one sample, sequenced in a study of blood T cell repertoires in COVID-19. Sequencing was performed with immunoSEQ multiplex PCR; in TCRdb, only in-frame clones are kept and a portion is missing. Of tens of thousands of clones in the sample, approximately 90% were seen once. Sequenced material: peripheral blood. The receptors shown here come from a middle-aged man with active or convalescent COVID-19.

The V and J genes are TRBV20-1 and TRBJ2-3; the match to TRBD2 covers 12 bases. Germline trimming cut 3 bases from V and 11 bases from J; bases unmatched to any gene: 9. CDR1 is DFQATT and CDR2 is SNEGSKA in the germline V gene (reference sequence). The CDR3 has 14 residues. Written as DNA, the CDR3 is TGCAGTGCTAGTATGGCTAGCGGGGGGGAGAAGCAGTATTTT. As protein: CSASMASGGEKQYF.

The V call is TRBV28, the J call TRBJ2-2; 8 bases agree with TRBD2. Per germline, CDR1 MDHEN and CDR2 SYDVKM. The junction had 4 bases not matched to a gene; V was cut back by 7 bases and J by 6 bases. This CDR3 has 13 amino acids. CDR3 bases: TGTGCCAGCAACGGGAGGGCCGCCGGGGAGCTGTTTTTT. Protein product: CASNGRAAGELFF.

V is TRBV6-9 and J is TRBJ2-1, with D tentatively TRBD2 (5 bases). Trimming removed 2 bases at V and 0 bases at J, with 11 bases between. CDR3 length: 16 residues. Germline V CDR1 and CDR2: MNHGY, SVAAGI. The CDR3 sequence is CASSYRLAVSYNEQFF. CDR3 nucleotides: TGTGCCAGCAGTTATCGCCTAGCAGTCTCCTACAATGAGCAGTTCTTC.